This T cell receptor beta chain was identified in a study of cytomegalovirus exposure and HLA in healthy donors. This PCR relied on a set of 60 Vbeta primers and 13 Jbeta primers. The assay was immunoSEQ multiplex PCR, and TCRdb's table has in-frame clones only and misses some. This table holds about 170,000 clones, roughly 67% found once. V gave up 5 bases and J gave up 5 bases; unmatched junction bases: 4. Germline V gene lookup returns CDR1 LNHDA and CDR2 SQIVND (reference sequence). The CDR3 has 14 residues. This clone was seen a few times. Its antigen remains unidentified. Whole-study findings and limits: Researchers catalogued about 160 TCR beta chains as cytomegalovirus-associated. Later, an analysis showed that TCR beta chains associated with HLA were more clonally expanded than others that were equally common.

Specimen: PBMCs. This sequence was found in a woman between 18 and 29 years old in good health and CMV-seropositive. This chain connects TRBV19 to TRBJ1-1; 11 nucleotides agree with TRBD1. The CDR3 DNA reads TGTGCCAGTAGTCCCGGGACAGGGGGTACTGAAGCTTTCTTT. Its protein product is CASSPGTGGTEAFF.